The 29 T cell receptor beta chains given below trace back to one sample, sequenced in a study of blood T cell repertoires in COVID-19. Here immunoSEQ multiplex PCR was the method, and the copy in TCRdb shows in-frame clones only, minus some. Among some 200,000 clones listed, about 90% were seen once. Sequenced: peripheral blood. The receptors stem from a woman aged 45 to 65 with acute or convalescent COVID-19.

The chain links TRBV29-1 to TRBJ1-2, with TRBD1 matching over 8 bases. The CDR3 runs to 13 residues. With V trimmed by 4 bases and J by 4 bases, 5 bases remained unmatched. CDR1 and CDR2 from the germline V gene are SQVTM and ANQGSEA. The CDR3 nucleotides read TGCAGCGTTGCTGCAGGGGGCATCTATGGCTACACCTTC. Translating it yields CSVAAGGIYGYTF. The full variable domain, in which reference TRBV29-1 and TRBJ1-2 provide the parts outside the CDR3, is SAVISQKPSRDICQRGTSLTIQCQVDSQVTMMFWYRQQPGQSLTLIATANQGSEATYESGFVIDKFPISRPNLTFSTLTVSNMSPEDSSIYLCSVAAGGIYGYTFGSGTRLTVV.

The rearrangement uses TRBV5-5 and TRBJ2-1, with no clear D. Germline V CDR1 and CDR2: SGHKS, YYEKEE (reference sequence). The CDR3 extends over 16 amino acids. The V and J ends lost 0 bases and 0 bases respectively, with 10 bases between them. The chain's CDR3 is CASSLGLMSSYNEQFF. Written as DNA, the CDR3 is TGTGCCAGCAGCTTGGGACTGATGAGCTCCTACAATGAGCAGTTCTTC.

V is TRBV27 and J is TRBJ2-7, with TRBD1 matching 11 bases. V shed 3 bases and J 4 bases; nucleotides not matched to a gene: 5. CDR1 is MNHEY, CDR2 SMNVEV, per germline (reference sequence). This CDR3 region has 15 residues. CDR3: CASSFLGQGEYEQYF. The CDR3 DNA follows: TGTGCCAGCAGTTTCTTGGGACAGGGGGAGTACGAGCAGTACTTC.

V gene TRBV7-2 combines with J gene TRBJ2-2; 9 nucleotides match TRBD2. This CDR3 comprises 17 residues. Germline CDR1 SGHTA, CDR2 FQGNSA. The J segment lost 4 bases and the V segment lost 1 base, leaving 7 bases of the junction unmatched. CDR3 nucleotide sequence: TGTGCCAGCAGCTTAGATTTTGCGGGGGGGCTCACCGGGGAGCTGTTTTTT. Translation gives CASSLDFAGGLTGELFF.

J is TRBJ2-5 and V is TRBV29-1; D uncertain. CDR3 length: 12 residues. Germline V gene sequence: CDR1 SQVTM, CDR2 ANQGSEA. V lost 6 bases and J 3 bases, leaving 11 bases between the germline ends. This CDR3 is CSVALRKETQYF. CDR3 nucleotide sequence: TGCAGCGTCGCACTTAGAAAAGAGACCCAGTACTTC.

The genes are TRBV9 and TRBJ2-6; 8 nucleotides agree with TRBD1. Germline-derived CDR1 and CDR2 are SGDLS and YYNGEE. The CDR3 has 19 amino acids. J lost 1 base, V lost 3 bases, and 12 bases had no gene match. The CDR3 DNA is TGTGCCAGCAGCGCTTCTCCGGGACAGGATTTTTCTGGGGCCAACGTCCTGACTTTC. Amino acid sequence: CASSASPGQDFSGANVLTF.

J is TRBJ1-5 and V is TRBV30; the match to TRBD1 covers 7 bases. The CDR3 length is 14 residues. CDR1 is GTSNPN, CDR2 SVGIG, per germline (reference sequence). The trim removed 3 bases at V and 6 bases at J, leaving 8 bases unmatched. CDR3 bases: TGTGCCTGGAGGCCCGACAGGGCGGGTCAGCCCCAGCATTTT. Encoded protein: CAWRPDRAGQPQHF.

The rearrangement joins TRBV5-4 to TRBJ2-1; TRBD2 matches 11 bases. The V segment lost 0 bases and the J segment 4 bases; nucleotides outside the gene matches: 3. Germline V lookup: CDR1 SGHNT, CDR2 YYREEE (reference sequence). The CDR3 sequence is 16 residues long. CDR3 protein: CASSLDSGGAYNEQFF. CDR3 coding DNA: TGTGCCAGCAGCTTGGATAGCGGGGGGGCGTACAATGAGCAGTTCTTC.

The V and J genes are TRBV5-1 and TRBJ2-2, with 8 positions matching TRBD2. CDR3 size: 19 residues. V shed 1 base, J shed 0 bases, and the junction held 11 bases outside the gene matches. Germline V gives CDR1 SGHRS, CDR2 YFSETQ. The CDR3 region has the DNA TGCGCCAGCAGCTTGCTTGCGGGACTAGGATTTGCGAACACCGGGGAGCTGTTTTTT. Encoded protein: CASSLLAGLGFANTGELFF.

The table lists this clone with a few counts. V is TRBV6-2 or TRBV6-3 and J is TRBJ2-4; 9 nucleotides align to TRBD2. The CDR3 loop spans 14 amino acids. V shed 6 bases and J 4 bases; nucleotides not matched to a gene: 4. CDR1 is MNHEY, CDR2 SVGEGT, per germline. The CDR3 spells CASSRGGGKNIQYF. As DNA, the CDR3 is TGTGCCAGCAGCCGCGGGGGGGGGAAAAACATTCAGTACTTC.

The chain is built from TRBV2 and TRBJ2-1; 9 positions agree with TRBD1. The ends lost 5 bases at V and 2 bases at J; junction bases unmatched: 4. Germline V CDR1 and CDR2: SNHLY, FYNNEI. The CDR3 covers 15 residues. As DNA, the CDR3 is TGTGCCAGCAGTCGACAGGGGGGAACCTACAATGAGCAGTTCTTC. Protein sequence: CASSRQGGTYNEQFF.

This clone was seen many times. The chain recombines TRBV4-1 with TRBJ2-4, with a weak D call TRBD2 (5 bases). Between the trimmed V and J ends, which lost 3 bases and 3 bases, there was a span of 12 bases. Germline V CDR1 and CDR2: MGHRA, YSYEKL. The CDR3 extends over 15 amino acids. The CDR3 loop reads CASSQPGVVKNIQYF. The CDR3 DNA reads TGCGCCAGCAGCCAGCCCGGGGTCGTCAAAAACATTCAGTACTTC.

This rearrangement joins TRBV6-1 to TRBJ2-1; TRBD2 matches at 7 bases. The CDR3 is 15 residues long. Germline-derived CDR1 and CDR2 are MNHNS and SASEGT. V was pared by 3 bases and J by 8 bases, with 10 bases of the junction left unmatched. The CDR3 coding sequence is TGTGCCAGCAGTGACGAGGGAGGGCCCCCCTATGAGCAGTTCTTC. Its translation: CASSDEGGPPYEQFF.

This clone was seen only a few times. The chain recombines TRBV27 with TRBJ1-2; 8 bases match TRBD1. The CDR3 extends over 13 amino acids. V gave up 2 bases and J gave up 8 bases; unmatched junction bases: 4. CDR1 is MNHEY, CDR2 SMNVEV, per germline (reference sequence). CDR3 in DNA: TGTGCCAGCAGTTTAGGACAGGGTTTAGGCTACACCTTC. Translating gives CASSLGQGLGYTF.

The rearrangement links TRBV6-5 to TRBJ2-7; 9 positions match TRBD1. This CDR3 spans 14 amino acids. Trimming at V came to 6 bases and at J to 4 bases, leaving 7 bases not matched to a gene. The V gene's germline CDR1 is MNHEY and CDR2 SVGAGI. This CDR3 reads CASSKDRGLYEQYF. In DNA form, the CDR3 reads TGTGCCAGCAGCAAGGACAGGGGTCTATACGAGCAGTACTTC.

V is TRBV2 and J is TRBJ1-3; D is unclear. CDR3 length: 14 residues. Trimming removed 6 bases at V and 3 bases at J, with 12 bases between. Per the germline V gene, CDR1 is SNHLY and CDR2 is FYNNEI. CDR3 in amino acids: CASSRVGSGNTIYF. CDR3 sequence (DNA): TGTGCCAGCAGCCGAGTGGGGAGTGGAAACACCATATATTTT.

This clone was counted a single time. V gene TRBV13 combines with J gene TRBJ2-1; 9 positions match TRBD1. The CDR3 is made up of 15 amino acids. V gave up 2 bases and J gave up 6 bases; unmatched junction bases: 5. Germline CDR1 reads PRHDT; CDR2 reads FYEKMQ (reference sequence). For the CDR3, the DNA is TGTGCCAGCAGCTTACGGACAGGGGCAATCAATGAGCAGTTCTTC. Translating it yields CASSLRTGAINEQFF.

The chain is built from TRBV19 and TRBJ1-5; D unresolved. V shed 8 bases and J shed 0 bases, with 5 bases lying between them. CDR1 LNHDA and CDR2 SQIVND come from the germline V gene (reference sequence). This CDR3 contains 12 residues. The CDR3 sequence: CASGHSNQPQHF. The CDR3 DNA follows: TGTGCCAGTGGGCATAGCAATCAGCCCCAGCATTTT. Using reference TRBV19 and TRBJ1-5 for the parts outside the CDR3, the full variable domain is DGGITQSPKYLFRKEGQNVTLSCEQNLNHDAMYWYRQDPGQGLRLIYYSQIVNDFQKGDIAEGYSVSREKKESFPLTVTSAQKNPTAFYLCASGHSNQPQHFGDGTRLSIL.

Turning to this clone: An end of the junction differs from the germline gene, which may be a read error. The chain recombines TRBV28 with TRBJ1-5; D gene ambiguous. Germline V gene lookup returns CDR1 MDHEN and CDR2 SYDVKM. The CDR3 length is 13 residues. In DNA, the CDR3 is TGTGCCAGCAGTTTCTATAGCGATCAGCCCCAGCATTTT. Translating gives CASSFYSDQPQHF.

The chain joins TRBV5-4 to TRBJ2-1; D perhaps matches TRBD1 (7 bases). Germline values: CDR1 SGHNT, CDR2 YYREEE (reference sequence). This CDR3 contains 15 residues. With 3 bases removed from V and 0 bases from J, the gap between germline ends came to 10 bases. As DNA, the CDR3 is TGTGCCAGCAGCTGGCAGGGGGGCTCCTACAATGAGCAGTTCTTC. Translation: CASSWQGGSYNEQFF.

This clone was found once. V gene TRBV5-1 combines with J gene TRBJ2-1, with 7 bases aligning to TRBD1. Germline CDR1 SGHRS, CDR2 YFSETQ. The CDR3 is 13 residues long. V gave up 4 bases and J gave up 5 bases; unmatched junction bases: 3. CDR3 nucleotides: TGCGCCAGCAGCCGGGGACAGAACAATGAGCAGTTCTTC. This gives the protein CASSRGQNNEQFF.

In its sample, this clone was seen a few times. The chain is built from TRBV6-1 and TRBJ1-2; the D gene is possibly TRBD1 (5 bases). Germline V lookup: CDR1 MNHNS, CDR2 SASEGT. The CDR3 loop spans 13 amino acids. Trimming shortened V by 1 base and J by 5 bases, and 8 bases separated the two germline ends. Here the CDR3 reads CASSEGGRYGYTF. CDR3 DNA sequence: TGTGCCAGCAGTGAAGGGGGCCGGTATGGCTACACCTTC.

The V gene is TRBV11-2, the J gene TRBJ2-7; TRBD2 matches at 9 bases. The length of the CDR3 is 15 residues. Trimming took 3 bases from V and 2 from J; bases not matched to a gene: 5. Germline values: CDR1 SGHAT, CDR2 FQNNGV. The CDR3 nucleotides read TGTGCCAGCAGCTTTAGCGGGAGTATACCCTACGAGCAGTACTTC. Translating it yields CASSFSGSIPYEQYF. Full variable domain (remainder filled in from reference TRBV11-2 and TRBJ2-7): EAGVAQSPRYKIIEKRQSVAFWCNPISGHATLYWYQQILGQGPKLLIQFQNNGVVDDSQLPKDRFSAERLKGVDSTLKIQPAKLEDSAVYLCASSFSGSIPYEQYFGPGTRLTVT.

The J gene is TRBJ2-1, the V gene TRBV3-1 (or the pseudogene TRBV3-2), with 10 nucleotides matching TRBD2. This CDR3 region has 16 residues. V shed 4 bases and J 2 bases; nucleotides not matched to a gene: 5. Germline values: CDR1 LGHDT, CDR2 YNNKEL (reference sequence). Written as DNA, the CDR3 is TGTGCCAGCAGCCTGAGCGGGGGGGCAACCTACAATGAGCAGTTCTTC. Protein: CASSLSGGATYNEQFF.

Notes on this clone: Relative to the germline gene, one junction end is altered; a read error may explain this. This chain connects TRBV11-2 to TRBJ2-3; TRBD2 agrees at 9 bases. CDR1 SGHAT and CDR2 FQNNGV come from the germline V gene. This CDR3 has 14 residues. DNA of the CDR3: TGTGCCAGCAGTTTAGCGGGAGAAACAGATACGCAGTATTTT. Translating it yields CASSLAGETDTQYF.

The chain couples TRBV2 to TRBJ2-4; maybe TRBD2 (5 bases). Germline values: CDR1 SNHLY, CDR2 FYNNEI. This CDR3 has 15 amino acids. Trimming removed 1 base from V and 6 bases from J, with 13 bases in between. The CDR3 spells CASSEVSSRGNIQYF. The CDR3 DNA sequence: TGTGCCAGCAGTGAAGTCTCCTCTCGGGGAAACATTCAGTACTTC.

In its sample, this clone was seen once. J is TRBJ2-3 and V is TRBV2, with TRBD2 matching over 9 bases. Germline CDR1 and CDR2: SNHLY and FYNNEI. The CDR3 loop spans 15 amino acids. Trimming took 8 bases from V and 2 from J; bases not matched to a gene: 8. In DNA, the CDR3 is TGTGCCAGCGCCTGGCTAGCGGGGATCACAGATACGCAGTATTTT. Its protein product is CASAWLAGITDTQYF.

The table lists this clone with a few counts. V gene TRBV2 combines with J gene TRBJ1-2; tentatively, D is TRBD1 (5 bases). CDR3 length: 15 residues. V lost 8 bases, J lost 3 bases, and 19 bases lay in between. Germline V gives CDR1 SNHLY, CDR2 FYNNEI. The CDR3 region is CASLSRRDLDYGYTF. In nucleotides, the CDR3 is TGTGCCAGCCTGTCCCGCAGGGATCTTGACTATGGCTACACCTTC.

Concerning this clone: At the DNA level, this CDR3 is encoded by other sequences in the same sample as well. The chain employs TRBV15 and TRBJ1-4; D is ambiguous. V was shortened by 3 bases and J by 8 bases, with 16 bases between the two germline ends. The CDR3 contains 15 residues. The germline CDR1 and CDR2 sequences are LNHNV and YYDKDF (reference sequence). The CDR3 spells CATSRDGRGEEKLFF. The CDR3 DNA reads TGTGCCACCAGCAGGGACGGACGGGGAGAAGAAAAACTGTTTTTT. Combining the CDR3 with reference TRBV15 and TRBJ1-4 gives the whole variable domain DAMVIQNPRYQVTQFGKPVTLSCSQTLNHNVMYWYQQKSSQAPKLLFHYYDKDFNNEADTPDNFQSRRPNTSFCFLDIRSPGLGDTAMYLCATSRDGRGEEKLFFGSGTQLSVL.